This TCR beta chain was captured in a study of blood T cell repertoires in COVID-19 (dated by TCRdb to 2018 to 2020). Background on the whole study: The collaborator samples originated in the United States, Italy and Spain and spanned the acute and convalescent phases of COVID-19. The repertoires were made available in a free public database intended to serve as a resource for research on the immune response to SARS-CoV-2. Where HLA class I and class II types were available, the types were taken from metadata supplied by the sample provider, not from assay-based typing. The material from the prospective study consisted of cDNA or gDNA derived from T cells, B-cell-depleted T cells, or PBMCs. The samples were drawn from two sources: the first 160 participants of the ongoing ImmuneRACE study, and some 1,300 subjects contributed by 6 global collaborators. Subjects who had been exposed to COVID-19, were actively infected with it, or had recovered from it provided the deeply sampled blood TCRbeta repertoires that made up the dataset. Nearly every sample came with metadata listing a de-identified subject ID, COVID-19 status, age in years and sex.

TCRbeta CDR3 regions were amplified from genomic DNA by means of the immunoSEQ Assay, a bias-controlled multiplex PCR. Under the source paper's analysis protocol: Within the assay, amplification of reference gene primers was used to estimate how many nucleated cells each sample contained. To quantify the absolute abundance of each unique TCRbeta CDR3 rearrangement, sequence reads were collapsed and filtered. Productive Simpson clonality was computed per sample as the square root of Simpson's diversity index over productive rearrangements. TCRdb limited this immuneACCESS table to in-frame rearrangements with V and J called. A share of clones is missing; checked studies link under half to unresolved V genes, and the rest is unexplained. D and trimming come from the DNA, and the V and J calls and clone size come from that table. The sample data list about 230,000 clones, and 75% to 90% of these were observed just once. About 3.5% of the sample lies in the top ten.

The CDR3 has 14 amino acids, counting the end cysteine and phenylalanine. Only the CDR3 region is kept as DNA, spanning 42 bases read in frame from base 1. V drops 2 bases and J drops 4 bases, leaving 8 bases in between. The germline V gene encodes CDR1 MNHEY and CDR2 SVGAGI. Broad study findings and their caveats: How much clinical and demographic metadata was included differed by source and by participant, and the metadata was provided uncurated.

About this clone itself: The specificity of this receptor is unknown. It has no much larger one-base neighbor in the sample; base qualities were not kept.

Participants in the prospective study were enrolled through a virtual design, were aged about 18 to 90 years, and lived in 24 United States geographic areas. Cohort assignment in the prospective study relied on participant-reported clinical history from a screening survey and a study questionnaire. Exposed participants were defined as having been in contact with someone with a PCR-confirmed or clinician-diagnosed COVID-19 case within 2 weeks of study entry. In the prospective study, whole blood, serum and a nasopharyngeal or oropharyngeal swab were collected from each participant by mobile phlebotomists. Over a roughly 2-month period, participants in the prospective study had the option of providing additional blood draws and questionnaires. Blood samples from the prospective study were shipped frozen or at room temperature prior to DNA extraction.

Sequenced material: PBMCs or T cells enriched from blood (not recorded which). The receptor's source is a woman aged 25 to 39 who had been exposed to COVID-19. The chain links TRBV6-5 with TRBJ1-4; TRBD1 could be the D gene, as 6 bases match. CDR3 region: CASSYRGGNEKLFF. DNA sequence: TGTGCCAGCAGTTACAGAGGGGGTAATGAAAAACTGTTTTTT.